This T cell receptor (beta chain) was captured by sequencing in a study of shared clonotypes between healthy human individuals. Study results and caveats: Shared across a few donors were roughly 4.8% of the naive CD4 clonotypes. For sorted subsets, rarefaction showed incomplete sequencing despite large depth.

To note about this clone: What it binds is not known.

Only in-frame clones appear in the TCRdb table, and some are missing; sequencing was by immunoSEQ multiplex PCR. The sample includes about 710,000 clones, 55% to 75% seen only once; the top ten take approximately 1.7%. V was clipped by 5 bases and J by 7 bases; unmatched bases: 15. Germline lookup yields CDR1 MNHEY and CDR2 SMNVEV (reference sequence). This CDR3 spans 16 amino acids. V usage is TRBV27 and J usage is TRBJ2-7, with 9 bases aligning to TRBD2. Sample: memory CD4+ T cells sorted from blood. This sample's subset: CD45RA-negative fraction. The clonotype comes from a woman aged 25 to 39 in good health. CDR3 protein: CASSLLAGVTGGEQYF. The CDR3 DNA is TGTGCCAGCAGTCTTTTAGCGGGAGTTACTGGTGGGGAGCAGTACTTC.